These 17 T cell receptor beta chains share one sample of origin, sequenced in a study of monozygotic twins with inflammatory bowel disease. One entry per CDR3 protein, without DNA, is what TCRdb gives after re-calling the 5' RACE reads. The sample shows approximately 400,000 distinct CDR3 sequences, and 2% to 3% sits with its ten largest clones. Sequencing was done on a sample of blood. The receptors were sampled from a human donor with ulcerative colitis or Crohn's disease, or a healthy co-twin of an affected twin (not recorded which).

This chain connects TRBV6-1 to TRBJ2-4; without DNA, the TCRdb call of TRBD2 cannot be checked. The CDR3 loop spans 16 amino acids. The germline V gene encodes CDR1 MNHNS and CDR2 SASEGT. The CDR3 protein is CASSPGTILTKNIQYF.

CDR3 amino acids: CSASPLGRGALSDTQYF. The rearrangement links TRBV20-1 to TRBJ2-3; the TCRdb call, TRBD2, lacks DNA for checking. From germline, CDR1 is DFQATT and CDR2 SNEGSKA (reference sequence). The CDR3 loop spans 17 amino acids.

The chain combines TRBV11-2 with TRBJ2-7. CDR1 is SGHAT and CDR2 is FQNNGV in the germline V gene. CDR3 length equals 13 residues. The CDR3 protein is CASSLEDTYEQYF.

J is TRBJ2-1 and V is TRBV4-3; absent DNA, TCRdb's TRBD2 call cannot be checked. The germline V gene has CDR1 LGHNA and CDR2 YSLEER. The CDR3 totals 16 residues. CDR3 protein: CASSPGTSDFYNEQFF.

The J gene is TRBJ1-6, the V gene TRBV5-1; TCRdb's D call, TRBD1, is unchecked because there is no DNA. The CDR3 runs 15 residues. Germline V gene data show CDR1 as SGHRS and CDR2 as YFSETQ. This CDR3 is CASSFGDRDNSPLHF.

This chain joins TRBV2 and TRBJ2-3; TCRdb picks TRBD1, but there is no DNA to check that call. CDR3 length: 15 residues. Germline CDR1 is SNHLY and CDR2 is FYNNEI. Here the CDR3 reads CASRRQGGVTDTQYF.

The chain employs TRBV28 and TRBJ2-5; TCRdb gives TRBD1 as the D gene, but with no DNA this cannot be confirmed. Germline loops: CDR1 MDHEN, CDR2 SYDVKM. The CDR3 is 15 amino acids. This CDR3 is CASSPGGQRLETQYF.

The V gene is TRBV18, the J gene TRBJ2-3; TCRdb calls TRBD1, which cannot be checked without DNA. The CDR3 contains 15 residues. The germline gives CDR1 KGHSH, CDR2 LQKENI. The CDR3 reads CASSLQGLRTDTQYF.

The gene calls are TRBV20-1 and TRBJ1-1; TCRdb gives TRBD1 as the D gene, but with no DNA this cannot be confirmed. The germline gives CDR1 DFQATT, CDR2 SNEGSKA (reference sequence). The CDR3 loop spans 15 amino acids. CDR3 sequence reads: CSAQDGGRGLPEAFF.

The gene calls are TRBV7-6 and TRBJ2-3; the TCRdb D gene call, TRBD1, has no DNA to confirm it. In germline, CDR1 is SGHVS, CDR2 FNYEAQ. This CDR3 contains 15 residues. CDR3 sequence: CASSSSGGSTDTQYF.

The chain is built from TRBV19 and TRBJ2-5. The CDR3 runs 15 residues. Germline CDR1 and CDR2: LNHDA and SQIVND (reference sequence). The CDR3 sequence: CASSSTGVLGETQYF.

V gene TRBV19 combines with J gene TRBJ1-3; TCRdb names TRBD1, which stays unverified in the absence of DNA. The CDR3 sequence is 14 residues long. Per the germline V gene, CDR1 is LNHDA and CDR2 is SQIVND (reference sequence). CDR3 sequence: CASSPGQGSNTIYF.

The CDR3 is CSARESRGLTGPQGYTF. The V gene is TRBV20-1, the J gene TRBJ1-2; TCRdb lists TRBD1, though no DNA is available to test this call. Germline loops: CDR1 DFQATT, CDR2 SNEGSKA (reference sequence). This CDR3 has 17 amino acids.

J is TRBJ2-2 and V is TRBV20-1. The CDR3 runs to 15 residues. Germline-derived CDR1 and CDR2 are DFQATT and SNEGSKA (reference sequence). The CDR3 sequence is CSARDRARNTGELFF.

The chain combines TRBV15 with TRBJ2-7; there is no DNA to check the TCRdb D call of TRBD2. The CDR3 has 18 amino acids. Germline values: CDR1 LNHNV, CDR2 YYDKDF (reference sequence). The CDR3 loop reads CATSPRLAGGRWAYEQYF.

The V and J genes are TRBV5-4 and TRBJ2-7; TCRdb names TRBD1, which stays unverified in the absence of DNA. The CDR3 runs to 14 residues. Germline lookup yields CDR1 SGHNT and CDR2 YYREEE (reference sequence). The CDR3 spells CASSLNRDGDEQYF.

The V and J genes are TRBV12-3 or TRBV12-4 and TRBJ1-6; as DNA is missing, the TRBD1 call by TCRdb cannot be tested. The length of the CDR3 is 15 residues. CDR3 amino acids: CASSFSPGSNSPLHF.